Following are 21 T cell receptor beta chains from one sample sequenced in a study of CD8+CD57+ T cells in acquired aplastic anemia. The template for TCR beta VDJ and CDR3 sequence profiling was genomic DNA. TCRdb analysed the reads with MiXCR anew, one entry per CDR3 protein. The sample contains roughly 150,000 distinct CDR3 sequences, approximately 44% of which appear only once. Material: sorted CD4+, CD8+, or CD8+CD57+ T cells (not recorded which) from PBMCs. These receptors were taken from a human donor in good health.

This clonotype turned up a few times. The chain is built from TRBV7-2 and TRBJ2-3; no firm D call. Trimming took 5 bases from V and 14 from J, leaving 8 bases between them. CDR1 and CDR2 (germline): SGHTA, FQGNSA. CDR3 length equals 9 residues. DNA of the CDR3: TGTGCCAGCAGCCCCCCGCTGTATTTT. This translates into CASSPPLYF. Full variable domain (rest looked up from reference TRBV7-2 and TRBJ2-3): GAGVSQSPSNKVTEKGKDVELRCDPISGHTALYWYRQSLGQGLEFLIYFQGNSAPDKSGLPSDRFSAERTGGSVSTLTIQRTQQEDSAVYLCASSPPLYFGPGTRLTVL.

In its sample, this clonotype was seen many times. The chain couples TRBV11-3 to TRBJ2-4; TRBD1 might be the D (6 bases). Germline CDR1 is SGHNT and CDR2 is YENEEA. The CDR3 is 13 amino acids. V dropped 1 base and J dropped 6 bases, with 7 bases sitting between them. The CDR3 region is CASSLGQANIQYF. The CDR3 nucleotides are TGTGCCAGCAGCTTAGGACAGGCAAACATTCAGTACTTC.

The sample holds many counts of this clonotype. The V call is TRBV2, the J call TRBJ1-3, with D tentatively TRBD1 (5 bases). The CDR3 is made up of 14 amino acids. Trimming cost V 4 bases and J 2 bases, with 9 bases left between them. Germline-derived CDR1 and CDR2 are SNHLY and FYNNEI. The CDR3 bases are TGTGCCAGCAGTGCGTCCAGGGCTGGAAACACCATATATTTT. This encodes CASSASRAGNTIYF.

Ten or more counts support this clonotype. The chain links TRBV5-1 to TRBJ2-1, with 8 bases matching TRBD1. Germline CDR1 and CDR2: SGHRS and YFSETQ. CDR3 length equals 15 residues. Trimming took 3 bases from V and 8 from J; bases not matched to a gene: 10. The CDR3 DNA sequence: TGCGCCAGCAGCTCGGGACAGGATCTGATCTATGAGCAGTTCTTC. Translation: CASSSGQDLIYEQFF.

This chain uses TRBV2 with TRBJ1-2, with D perhaps TRBD1 (5 bases). This CDR3 is built from 15 residues. V shed 2 bases and J shed 3 bases, with 13 bases lying between them. Germline V CDR1 and CDR2: SNHLY, FYNNEI. CDR3 in DNA: TGTGCCAGCAGTGAAAGGTCCAGGGCCTACTATGGCTACACCTTC. Translated: CASSERSRAYYGYTF.

The CDR3 nucleotides are TGTGCCAGCAGCTTCGGAACCCCTAGGGAGGGAACCGGGGAGCTGTTTTTT. This sequence encodes CASSFGTPREGTGELFF. The chain couples TRBV11-2 to TRBJ2-2; 7 nucleotides match TRBD2. The junction had 12 bases not matched to a gene; V was cut back by 3 bases and J by 5 bases. CDR1 SGHAT and CDR2 FQNNGV come from the germline V gene. The CDR3 sequence is 17 residues long.

This clonotype was seen repeatedly, ten times or more. The chain combines TRBV4-2 with TRBJ2-5; 8 nucleotides line up with TRBD2. CDR3 length: 13 amino acids. The germline V gene has CDR1 LGHNA and CDR2 YNFKEQ. V lost 2 bases and J lost 5; bases outside the gene matches: 1. CDR3 residues: CASSQLAGETQYF. CDR3 DNA sequence: TGTGCCAGCAGCCAACTAGCGGGTGAGACCCAGTACTTC.

This clonotype was detected a few times. The chain links TRBV20-1 to TRBJ2-7; D possibly corresponds to TRBD2 (7 bases). With 5 bases removed from V and 3 bases from J, the gap between germline ends came to 14 bases. Looked up from germline, CDR1 is DFQATT and CDR2 is SNEGSKA (reference sequence). The CDR3 totals 13 residues. CDR3 bases: TGCAGTGCTGGATCAGGGGACTACTACGAGCAGTACTTC. Translating it yields CSAGSGDYYEQYF.

The sample holds many counts of this clonotype. The chain recombines TRBV10-1 with TRBJ2-5, with no clear D. V lost 2 bases and J 3 bases, leaving 1 base between the germline ends. The germline CDR1 and CDR2 sequences are WNHNN and SYGVQD (reference sequence). The CDR3 is 11 residues long. CDR3 coding DNA: TGCGCCAGCAGTGAGGAAGAGACCCAGTACTTC. Translating gives CASSEEETQYF.

This clonotype has at least ten counts. The chain links TRBV20-1 to TRBJ1-1, with D perhaps TRBD1 (6 bases). Trimming took 3 bases from V and 1 from J, leaving 12 bases between them. The germline V gene has CDR1 DFQATT and CDR2 SNEGSKA (reference sequence). The CDR3 spans 14 residues. The chain's CDR3 is CSASTTGRNTEAFF. The DNA of the CDR3 is TGCAGTGCTAGCACCACAGGGAGGAACACTGAAGCTTTCTTT.

V is TRBV30 and J is TRBJ2-5; the D is unclear. Germline V lookup: CDR1 GTSNPN, CDR2 SVGIG (reference sequence). This CDR3 contains 15 residues. V dropped 4 bases and J dropped 3 bases, with 18 bases sitting between them. Written as DNA, the CDR3 is TGTGCCTGGATAGCCCGGTTAGCCAACAAAGAGACCCAGTACTTC. Its protein is CAWIARLANKETQYF.

The V and J genes are TRBV29-1 and TRBJ2-1; 7 bases fit TRBD2. The V gene's germline CDR1 is SQVTM and CDR2 ANQGSEA. The CDR3 is 13 residues long. V shed 2 bases and J 6 bases; nucleotides not matched to a gene: 4. The CDR3 coding sequence is TGCAGCGTTGAACGGACTAGTATCAATGAGCAGTTCTTC. Translated: CSVERTSINEQFF.

This clonotype appeared many times. The gene calls are TRBV11-2 and TRBJ1-2; D is possibly TRBD1 (5 bases). CDR1 is SGHAT and CDR2 is FQNNGV in the germline V gene. V lost 0 bases and J 4 bases, leaving 18 bases between the germline ends. This CDR3 comprises 17 residues. CDR3 DNA: TGTGCCAGCAGCTTAGAAACTGCGGACACAATCTCCTATGGCTACACCTTC. Translated: CASSLETADTISYGYTF.

The table lists this clonotype with many counts. This chain connects TRBV11-2 to TRBJ2-3, with TRBD2 matching over 14 bases. Germline CDR1 is SGHAT and CDR2 is FQNNGV. J gave up 5 bases and V 5 bases, and 18 bases lay outside the gene matches. The CDR3 is 20 amino acids. This CDR3 reads CASSIKTLRTSGGRGDTQYF. Written as DNA, the CDR3 is TGTGCCAGCAGCATAAAAACCCTCAGGACTAGCGGGGGGAGGGGAGATACGCAGTATTTT.

This clonotype was recorded many times. This chain connects TRBV5-1 to TRBJ1-2; TRBD1 might be the D (5 bases). CDR1 and CDR2 (germline): SGHRS, YFSETQ. The CDR3 is made up of 15 amino acids. V lost 0 bases, J lost 7 bases, and 16 bases lay in between. The CDR3 here is CASSLAGRDGSGYTF. DNA for the CDR3: TGCGCCAGCAGCTTGGCGGGACGTGACGGTTCTGGCTACACCTTC.

The CDR3: CASSSIQANTEAFF. In DNA form, the CDR3 reads TGTGCCAGCAGTTCGATACAGGCGAACACTGAAGCTTTCTTT. The rearrangement links TRBV12-3 or TRBV12-4 to TRBJ1-1; D might be TRBD1 (5 bases). V gave up 4 bases and J gave up 1 base, with 10 bases separating them. The CDR3 extends over 14 amino acids.

This chain links TRBV7-9 with TRBJ2-7; D is possibly TRBD1 (6 bases). The CDR3 has 12 residues. CDR1 is SEHNR, CDR2 FQNEAQ, per germline (reference sequence). The V and J ends lost 8 bases and 3 bases respectively, with 11 bases between them. CDR3 amino acids: CASSKGGYEQYF. Here the CDR3 DNA reads TGTGCCAGCTCAAAAGGGGGCTACGAGCAGTACTTC. The variable domain in full, with the rest retrieved from reference TRBV7-9 and TRBJ2-7, is DTGVSQNPRHKITKRGQNVTFRCDPISEHNRLYWYRQTLGQGPEFLTYFQNEAQLEKSRLLSDRFSAERPKGSFSTLEIQRTEQGDSAMYLCASSKGGYEQYFGPGTRLTVT.

The CDR3 reads CASSVQQGAEAFF. CDR3 bases: TGTGCCAGCAGCGTACAACAGGGGGCTGAAGCTTTCTTT. The rearrangement uses TRBV9 and TRBJ1-1, with 8 bases fitting TRBD1. There are 13 residues in the CDR3. Per germline, CDR1 SGDLS and CDR2 YYNGEE. V dropped 1 base and J dropped 6; count of bases not matched to a gene: 2. Full variable domain (outside the CDR3, taken from reference TRBV9 and TRBJ1-1): DSGVTQTPKHLITATGQRVTLRCSPRSGDLSVYWYQQSLDQGLQFLIQYYNGEERAKGNILERFSAQQFPDLHSELNLSSLELGDSALYFCASSVQQGAEAFFGQGTRLTVV.

In its sample, this clonotype was seen a few times. The V call is TRBV7-9, the J call TRBJ1-2; no definite D call. In germline, CDR1 is SEHNR, CDR2 FQNEAQ (reference sequence). Trimming left V 7 bases short and J 3 bases short, with 9 bases between. CDR3 length: 12 amino acids. The CDR3 loop reads CASTTDDYGYTF. DNA for the CDR3: TGTGCCAGCACTACAGACGACTATGGCTACACCTTC.

This clonotype came up many times. The chain couples TRBV20-1 to TRBJ2-7; no reliable D call. Germline lookup yields CDR1 DFQATT and CDR2 SNEGSKA (reference sequence). The CDR3 covers 13 residues. Trimming left V 4 bases short and J 1 base short, with 11 bases between. The CDR3 region has the DNA TGCAGTGCTACGTCAACCCAGTCCTACGAGCAGTACTTC. This translates into CSATSTQSYEQYF.

The table lists this clonotype with many counts. This chain links TRBV7-3 with TRBJ2-3; D is uncertain. CDR3 length equals 13 residues. In germline, CDR1 is SGHTA, CDR2 FQGTGA. Trimming removed 1 base from V and 6 bases from J, with 8 bases in between. CDR3 sequence: CASSLMITDTQYF. The CDR3, as DNA: TGTGCCAGCAGCTTAATGATCACCGATACGCAGTATTTT.